This T cell receptor (beta chain) was sequenced in a study of identical twins. Deletions cut 3 bases from V and 9 bases from J, with 14 bases between. This CDR3 region has 12 residues. CDR1 is DFQATT and CDR2 is SNEGSKA in the germline V gene (reference sequence). This clonotype was seen at least ten times. Antigen: not known. The study's findings and limits: With abundant cord blood beta clonotypes, insertions were fewer; memory repertoires showed no such pattern. Zero-insertion results could be subject to partial confounding by invariant MAIT and iNKT cells.

Template switching, a step in the protocol, added a universal primer site, and cDNA carried unique molecular identifiers. TCRdb fed the 5' RACE reads into MiXCR, producing one record per CDR3 protein. The repertoire holds about 720,000 distinct CDR3 sequences, with around 8.6% as singletons. These data were also reused for a study on yellow fever vaccine responses in identical twins.

This receptor was taken from a woman under 30 in good health. Sequencing was done on a sample of PBMCs. The genes are TRBV20-1 and TRBJ2-5; TRBD1 is a possible D gene (6 bases). The CDR3 region is CSARDFAGAQYF. In nucleotides, the CDR3 is TGCAGTGCTAGGGACTTCGCAGGGGCCCAGTACTTC.